The 24 T cell receptor beta chains below were found in one sample sequenced in a study of blood T cell repertoires in COVID-19. TCRdb's copy holds only in-frame clones and misses some; the assay was immunoSEQ multiplex PCR. The table shows some 210,000 clones, with around 82% occurring only once. Sequencing input: PBMCs or T cells enriched from blood (not recorded which). These receptors were taken from a man aged 25-45 years with acute COVID-19.

The V gene is TRBV7-2, the J gene TRBJ2-1; 7 nucleotides match TRBD1. The CDR3 runs to 13 residues. Germline CDR1 is SGHTA and CDR2 is FQGNSA. Germline trimming cut 4 bases from V and 9 bases from J; bases unmatched to any gene: 6. The CDR3 reads CASSSSSGGEQFF. The CDR3 region has the DNA TGTGCCAGCAGCTCAAGTTCAGGGGGTGAGCAGTTCTTC. Filled out from reference TRBV7-2 and TRBJ2-1, the complete variable domain reads GAGVSQSPSNKVTEKGKDVELRCDPISGHTALYWYRQSLGQGLEFLIYFQGNSAPDKSGLPSDRFSAERTGGSVSTLTIQRTQQEDSAVYLCASSSSSGGEQFFGPGTRLTVL.

CDR3 loop: CASSQVEAANYGYTF. In nucleotides, the CDR3 is TGCGCCAGCAGCCAAGTCGAGGCGGCTAACTATGGCTACACCTTC. The rearrangement joins TRBV4-1 to TRBJ1-2; D not certain. V shed 1 base and J shed 0 bases, with 9 bases lying between them. The CDR3 sequence is 15 residues long. CDR1 is MGHRA, CDR2 YSYEKL, per germline.

This clone appeared once. The V and J genes are TRBV4-1 and TRBJ2-7, with a possible D match to TRBD1 (5 bases). The V end was cut by 6 bases, the J end by 5 bases, with 8 bases between. CDR1 is MGHRA and CDR2 is YSYEKL in the germline V gene. This CDR3 comprises 11 residues. In nucleotides, the CDR3 is TGCGCCAGCAGTAGACAGAACGAGCAGTACTTC. This sequence encodes CASSRQNEQYF.

This rearrangement joins TRBV5-1 to TRBJ1-6, with TRBD1 as a possible D gene (5 bases). In germline, CDR1 is SGHRS, CDR2 YFSETQ. The CDR3 spans 15 residues. Trimming took 4 bases from V and 8 from J, leaving 16 bases between them. The CDR3 is CASSLGGTVYSPLHF. The CDR3 DNA reads as TGCGCCAGCAGCCTCGGGGGAACAGTTTATTCACCCCTCCACTTT.

The V call is TRBV5-4, the J call TRBJ1-2; weak D call: TRBD1 (6 bases). The V and J ends lost 3 bases and 2 bases respectively, with 8 bases between them. The CDR3 totals 13 residues. The germline gives CDR1 SGHNT, CDR2 YYREEE (reference sequence). This CDR3 is CASSSTGNYGYTF. CDR3 DNA: TGTGCCAGCAGCTCTACAGGGAACTATGGCTACACCTTC.

A single count supports this clone. The chain couples TRBV6-5 to TRBJ1-5; TRBD1 matches 9 bases. This CDR3 spans 15 amino acids. The V and J ends lost 7 bases and 1 base, in that order; junction bases with no gene match: 5. Germline CDR1 and CDR2: MNHEY and SVGAGI. The CDR3 is CASNPTGGSNQPQHF. CDR3 bases: TGTGCCAGCAACCCGACAGGGGGGAGCAATCAGCCCCAGCATTTT.

This clone was seen a handful of times. The chain joins TRBV7-3 to TRBJ1-1, with no clear D. The germline V gene has CDR1 SGHTA and CDR2 FQGTGA. Trimming stripped 3 bases from V and 1 base from J, with 6 bases between. This CDR3 region has 13 residues. The CDR3, as DNA: TGTGCCAGCAGCTTTCACAAGAACACTGAAGCTTTCTTT. It codes for CASSFHKNTEAFF.

The genes are TRBV5-4 and TRBJ2-4, with D perhaps TRBD2 (5 bases). Germline lookup yields CDR1 SGHNT and CDR2 YYREEE (reference sequence). V gave up 0 bases and J gave up 0 bases, with 13 bases separating them. The CDR3 totals 17 residues. The chain's CDR3 is CASSLAGESIAKNIQYF. CDR3 DNA sequence: TGTGCCAGCAGCTTGGCCGGGGAGTCCATAGCCAAAAACATTCAGTACTTC.

This clone came up once. This chain joins TRBV5-1 and TRBJ2-7; 7 bases agree with TRBD2. Germline lookup yields CDR1 SGHRS and CDR2 YFSETQ. V lost 0 bases to trimming and J lost 2 bases; unmatched junction nucleotides: 8. There are 16 residues in the CDR3. Written as DNA, the CDR3 is TGCGCCAGCAGCTTGGGCGGGGGACCAATTACCTACGAGCAGTACTTC. Its protein is CASSLGGGPITYEQYF.

The chain carries TRBV7-9 and TRBJ2-3; D ambiguous. Germline-derived CDR1 and CDR2 are SEHNR and FQNEAQ (reference sequence). The V gene lost 8 bases and the J gene lost 1 base, with 13 bases spanning the gap. CDR3 size: 14 residues. The CDR3 DNA reads as TGTGCCAGCCGCACCCCCCGGGGCACAGATACGCAGTATTTT. Translation: CASRTPRGTDTQYF.

Here the CDR3 DNA reads TGTGCCAGCAGCTTAGGCGGGGGGGCCATGCAGACCCAGTACTTC. Its protein is CASSLGGGAMQTQYF. The rearrangement joins TRBV11-2 to TRBJ2-5; 9 nucleotides match TRBD2. CDR1 and CDR2 from the germline V gene are SGHAT and FQNNGV. The CDR3 has 15 amino acids. The junction had 6 bases not matched to a gene; V was cut back by 1 base and J by 6 bases.

V is TRBV19 and J is TRBJ1-2; TRBD1 aligns across 7 bases. Germline assignment: CDR1 LNHDA and CDR2 SQIVND (reference sequence). J gave up 4 bases and V 5 bases, and 19 bases lay outside the gene matches. This CDR3 contains 18 residues. The CDR3 protein is CASSPSRQGGVIFYGYTF. Here the CDR3 DNA reads TGTGCCAGTAGTCCATCCCGACAGGGAGGCGTTATTTTCTATGGCTACACCTTC.

This CDR3 reads CASSLEAANNEQFF. CDR3 nucleotides: TGCGCCAGCAGCTTGGAGGCGGCTAACAATGAGCAGTTCTTC. V gene TRBV5-1 combines with J gene TRBJ2-1; no firm D call. V lost 0 bases, J lost 5 bases, and 9 bases lay in between. Germline CDR1 and CDR2: SGHRS and YFSETQ. This CDR3 has 14 residues. The full variable domain, in which reference TRBV5-1 and TRBJ2-1 provide the parts outside the CDR3, is KAGVTQTPRYLIKTRGQQVTLSCSPISGHRSVSWYQQTPGQGLQFLFEYFSETQRNKGNFPGRFSGRQFSNSRSEMNVSTLELGDSALYLCASSLEAANNEQFFGPGTRLTVL.

The chain joins TRBV7-9 to TRBJ1-4; a possible D gene is TRBD1 (5 bases). The CDR3 runs to 14 residues. V lost 3 bases and J lost 8, with 13 bases in between. Germline CDR1 SEHNR, CDR2 FQNEAQ (reference sequence). The DNA for the CDR3 is TGTGCCAGCAGCTTCAGGGAATTGGAGGAAAAACTGTTTTTT. Translation gives CASSFRELEEKLFF.

This clone was recorded only once. The chain combines TRBV16 with TRBJ1-2; D gene unclear. V dropped 2 bases and J dropped 4 bases, with 20 bases sitting between them. The CDR3 loop spans 17 amino acids. Germline CDR1 is KGHSY and CDR2 is FQNENV. The CDR3 coding sequence is TGTGCCAGCAGCCAAGAAAGATCTGAGAGTAGCGTCTATGGCTACACCTTC. As protein: CASSQERSESSVYGYTF. The full variable domain, completed using reference TRBV16 and TRBJ1-2, is GEEVAQTPKHLVRGEGQKAKLYCAPIKGHSYVFWYQQVLKNEFKFLISFQNENVFDETGMPKERFSAKCLPNSPCSLEIQATKLEDSAVYFCASSQERSESSVYGYTFGSGTRLTVV.

The genes are TRBV12-5 and TRBJ1-3, with D perhaps matching TRBD1 (5 bases). Germline CDR1 LGHNT, CDR2 FRNRAP. The CDR3 contains 14 residues. Between the trimmed V and J ends, which lost 4 bases and 1 base, there was a span of 8 bases. The CDR3 is CASGSRVSGNTIYF. CDR3 in DNA: TGTGCTAGTGGTTCCAGGGTATCTGGAAACACCATATATTTT.

The chain employs TRBV10-1 and TRBJ2-1, with 9 nucleotides matching TRBD2. V lost 3 bases to trimming and J lost 8 bases; unmatched junction nucleotides: 8. The germline gives CDR1 WNHNN, CDR2 SYGVQD (reference sequence). This CDR3 is 15 amino acids long. The DNA of the CDR3 is TGCGCCAGCAGTGATGCGGGGGGGCTGGCCGATGAGCAGTTCTTC. This sequence encodes CASSDAGGLADEQFF.

This chain uses TRBV11-1 with TRBJ1-1; D possibly corresponds to TRBD1 (6 bases). The CDR3 sequence is 16 residues long. The V gene lost 5 bases and the J gene lost 0 bases, with 16 bases spanning the gap. Looked up from germline, CDR1 is SGHAT and CDR2 is FQDESV (reference sequence). The CDR3 DNA follows: TGTGCCAGCAGCCTTACAGGGATCCGGGTGAACACTGAAGCTTTCTTT. It specifies CASSLTGIRVNTEAFF. Complete variable domain (other parts from reference TRBV11-1 and TRBJ1-1): EAEVAQSPRYKITEKSQAVAFWCDPISGHATLYWYRQILGQGPELLVQFQDESVVDDSQLPKDRFSAERLKGVDSTLKIQPAELGDSAMYLCASSLTGIRVNTEAFFGQGTRLTVV.

This clone was detected only a few times. The J gene is TRBJ2-3, the V gene TRBV27; TRBD2 agrees at 8 bases. V gave up 5 bases and J gave up 6 bases; unmatched junction bases: 4. The CDR3 is 13 amino acids. Germline V gene data show CDR1 as MNHEY and CDR2 as SMNVEV (reference sequence). CDR3 loop: CASSISGADTQYF. CDR3 in DNA: TGTGCCAGCAGTATTAGCGGGGCTGATACGCAGTATTTT.

In DNA form, the CDR3 reads TGTGCCAGCAGGGACCTGACAGGGGATAGCAATCAGCCCCAGCATTTT. Encoded protein: CASRDLTGDSNQPQHF. The chain carries TRBV2 and TRBJ1-5; 8 bases are a match to TRBD1. The CDR3 has 16 amino acids. Unmatched junction bases numbered 7, after V lost 6 bases and J lost 0 bases. Germline-derived CDR1 and CDR2 are SNHLY and FYNNEI.

The chain carries TRBV5-1 and TRBJ2-5; D may be TRBD1 (6 bases). The germline CDR1 and CDR2 sequences are SGHRS and YFSETQ. This CDR3 has 14 amino acids. Trimming stripped 3 bases from V and 4 bases from J, with 13 bases between. In DNA form, the CDR3 reads TGCGCCAGCAGCTACCGGGACATGGGAGAGACCCAGTACTTC. Translating it yields CASSYRDMGETQYF. Full variable domain (missing parts from reference TRBV5-1 and TRBJ2-5): KAGVTQTPRYLIKTRGQQVTLSCSPISGHRSVSWYQQTPGQGLQFLFEYFSETQRNKGNFPGRFSGRQFSNSRSEMNVSTLELGDSALYLCASSYRDMGETQYFGPGTRLLVL.

The table lists this clone with a few counts. Other DNA sequences from this sample encode an identical CDR3 as well. This chain connects TRBV7-9 to TRBJ2-3; 7 nucleotides line up with TRBD2. Germline lookup yields CDR1 SEHNR and CDR2 FQNEAQ (reference sequence). The CDR3 sequence is 14 residues long. V shed 1 base and J 3 bases; nucleotides not matched to a gene: 1. The CDR3 is CASSLGTSTDTQYF. The CDR3 DNA reads as TGTGCCAGCAGCTTAGGGACTAGTACAGATACGCAGTATTTT.

The chain joins TRBV7-2 to TRBJ1-3; D possibly corresponds to TRBD1 (6 bases). Germline CDR1 is SGHTA and CDR2 is FQGNSA. This CDR3 comprises 14 residues. V lost 4 bases and J 1 base, leaving 8 bases between the germline ends. The CDR3 reads CASSSTGSGNTIYF. For the CDR3, the DNA is TGTGCCAGCAGCTCTACAGGGTCTGGAAACACCATATATTTT.

This clone was recorded many times. V gene TRBV9 combines with J gene TRBJ2-2, with D tentatively TRBD1 (5 bases). Germline CDR1 SGDLS, CDR2 YYNGEE. The CDR3 totals 14 residues. The germline V and J ends were trimmed by 3 bases and 7 bases, with 13 bases remaining between them. The CDR3 is CASSGRELSGELFF. The DNA for the CDR3 is TGTGCCAGCAGCGGCAGGGAATTGAGCGGGGAGCTGTTTTTT.